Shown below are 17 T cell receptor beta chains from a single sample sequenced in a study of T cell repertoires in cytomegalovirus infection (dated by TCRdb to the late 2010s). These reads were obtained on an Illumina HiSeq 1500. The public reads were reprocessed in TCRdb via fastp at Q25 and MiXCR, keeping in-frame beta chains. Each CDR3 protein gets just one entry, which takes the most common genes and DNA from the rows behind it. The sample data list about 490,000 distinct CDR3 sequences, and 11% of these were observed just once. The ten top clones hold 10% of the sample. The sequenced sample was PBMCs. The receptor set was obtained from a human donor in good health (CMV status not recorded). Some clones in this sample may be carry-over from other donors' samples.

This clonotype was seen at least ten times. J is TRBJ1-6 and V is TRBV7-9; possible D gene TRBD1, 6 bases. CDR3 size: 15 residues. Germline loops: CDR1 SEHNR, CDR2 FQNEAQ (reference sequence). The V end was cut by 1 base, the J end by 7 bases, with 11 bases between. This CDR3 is CASSLGNGQNSPLHF. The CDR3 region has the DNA TGTGCCAGCAGCTTAGGGAACGGACAGAATTCACCCCTCCACTTT.

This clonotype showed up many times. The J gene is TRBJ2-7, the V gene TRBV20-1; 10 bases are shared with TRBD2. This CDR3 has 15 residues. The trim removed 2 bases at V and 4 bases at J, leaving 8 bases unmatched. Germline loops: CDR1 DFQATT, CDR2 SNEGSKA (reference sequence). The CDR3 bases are TGCAGTGCTAGACCTCTAACTAGCGGGGTTTACGAGCAGTACTTC. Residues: CSARPLTSGVYEQYF.

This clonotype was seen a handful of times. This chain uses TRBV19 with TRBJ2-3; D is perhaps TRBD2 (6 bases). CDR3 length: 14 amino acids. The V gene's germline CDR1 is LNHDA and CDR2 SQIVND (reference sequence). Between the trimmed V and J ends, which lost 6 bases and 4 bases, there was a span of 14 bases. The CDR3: CASRTPLAPDTQYF. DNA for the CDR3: TGTGCCAGTAGAACCCCGCTAGCGCCAGATACGCAGTATTTT. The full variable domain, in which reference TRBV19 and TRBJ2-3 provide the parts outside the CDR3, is DGGITQSPKYLFRKEGQNVTLSCEQNLNHDAMYWYRQDPGQGLRLIYYSQIVNDFQKGDIAEGYSVSREKKESFPLTVTSAQKNPTAFYLCASRTPLAPDTQYFGPGTRLTVL.

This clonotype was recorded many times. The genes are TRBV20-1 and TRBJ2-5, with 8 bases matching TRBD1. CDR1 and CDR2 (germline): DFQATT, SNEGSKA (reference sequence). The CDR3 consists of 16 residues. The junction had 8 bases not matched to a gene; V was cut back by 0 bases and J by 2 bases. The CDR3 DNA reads TGCAGTGCTAGAGATCCTGCAGGGGGCTGGCAAGAGACCCAGTACTTC. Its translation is CSARDPAGGWQETQYF.

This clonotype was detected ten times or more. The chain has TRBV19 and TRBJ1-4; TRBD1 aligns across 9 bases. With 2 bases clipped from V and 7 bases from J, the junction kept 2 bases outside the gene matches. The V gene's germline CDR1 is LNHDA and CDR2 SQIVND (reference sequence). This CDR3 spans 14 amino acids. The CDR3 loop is CASSITGGTEKLFF. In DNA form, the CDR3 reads TGTGCCAGTAGTATAACAGGGGGCACTGAAAAACTGTTTTTT.

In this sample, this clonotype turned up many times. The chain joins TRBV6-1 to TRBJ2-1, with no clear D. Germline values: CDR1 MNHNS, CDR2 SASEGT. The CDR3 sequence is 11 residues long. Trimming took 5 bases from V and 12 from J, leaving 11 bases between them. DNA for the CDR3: TGTGCCAGCAGTCCCGGTTCTCGGCAGTTCTTC. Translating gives CASSPGSRQFF.

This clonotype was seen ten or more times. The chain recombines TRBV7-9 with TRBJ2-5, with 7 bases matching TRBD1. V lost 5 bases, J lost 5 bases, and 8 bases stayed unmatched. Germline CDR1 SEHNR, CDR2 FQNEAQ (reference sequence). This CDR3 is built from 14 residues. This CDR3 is CASSVRDSWETQYF. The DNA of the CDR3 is TGTGCCAGCAGCGTAAGGGACAGCTGGGAGACCCAGTACTTC.

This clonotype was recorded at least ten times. The CDR3 region has the DNA TGTGCCAGCGGGGCAGGGGGAGTGGAGACCCAGTACTTC. Its protein is CASGAGGVETQYF. The chain links TRBV7-3 to TRBJ2-5; 7 bases line up with TRBD1. The trim removed 8 bases at V and 5 bases at J, leaving 8 bases unmatched. Germline V gives CDR1 SGHTA, CDR2 FQGTGA. The CDR3 is 13 residues long.

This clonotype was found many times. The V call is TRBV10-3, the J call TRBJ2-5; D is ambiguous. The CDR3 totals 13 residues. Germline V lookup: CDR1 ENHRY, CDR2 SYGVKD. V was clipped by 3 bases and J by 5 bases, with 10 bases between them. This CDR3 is CAISDGGVETQYF. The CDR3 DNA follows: TGTGCCATCAGTGATGGCGGCGTGGAGACCCAGTACTTC.

The CDR3: CASSLEARWSSGRTDTQYF. The CDR3 DNA sequence: TGTGCCAGCAGCTTGGAGGCCCGGTGGTCTAGCGGGAGAACAGATACGCAGTATTTT. The genes are TRBV5-8 and TRBJ2-3; 10 bases fit TRBD2. Germline trimming cut 0 bases from V and 3 bases from J; bases unmatched to any gene: 13. This CDR3 is built from 19 residues. Germline V lookup: CDR1 SGHTS, CDR2 YDEGEE.

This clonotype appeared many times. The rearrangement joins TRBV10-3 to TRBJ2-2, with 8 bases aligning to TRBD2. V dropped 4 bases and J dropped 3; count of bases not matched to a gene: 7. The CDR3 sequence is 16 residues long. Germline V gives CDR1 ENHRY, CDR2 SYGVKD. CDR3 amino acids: CAISGIAGGDTGELFF. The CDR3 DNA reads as TGTGCCATCAGTGGCATTGCGGGAGGTGACACCGGGGAGCTGTTTTTT.

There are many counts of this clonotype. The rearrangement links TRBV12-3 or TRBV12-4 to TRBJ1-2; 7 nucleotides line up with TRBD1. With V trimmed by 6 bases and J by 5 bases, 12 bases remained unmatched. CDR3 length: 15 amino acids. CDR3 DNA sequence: TGTGCCAGCAGCCCCCCCGGGGACAGATTTTATGGCTACACCTTC. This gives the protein CASSPPGDRFYGYTF.

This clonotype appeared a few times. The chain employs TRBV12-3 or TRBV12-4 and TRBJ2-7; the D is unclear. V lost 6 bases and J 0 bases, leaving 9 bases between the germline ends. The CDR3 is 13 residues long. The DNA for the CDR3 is TGTGCCAGCAGGACCGCACTCTCCTACGAGCAGTACTTC. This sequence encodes CASRTALSYEQYF.

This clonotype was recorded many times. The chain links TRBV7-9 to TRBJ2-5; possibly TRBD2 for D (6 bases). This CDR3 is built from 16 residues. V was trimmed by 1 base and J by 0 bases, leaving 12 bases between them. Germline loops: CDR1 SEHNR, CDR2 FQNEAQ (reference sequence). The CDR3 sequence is CASSLVLGGYQETQYF. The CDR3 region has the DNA TGTGCCAGCAGCTTAGTACTGGGAGGCTACCAAGAGACCCAGTACTTC.

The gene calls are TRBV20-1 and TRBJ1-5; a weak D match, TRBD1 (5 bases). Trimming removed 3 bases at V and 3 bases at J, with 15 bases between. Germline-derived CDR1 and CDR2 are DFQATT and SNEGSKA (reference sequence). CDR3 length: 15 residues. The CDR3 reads CSARALRGDNQPQHF. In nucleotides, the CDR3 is TGCAGTGCTAGGGCCCTAAGAGGGGACAATCAGCCCCAGCATTTT.

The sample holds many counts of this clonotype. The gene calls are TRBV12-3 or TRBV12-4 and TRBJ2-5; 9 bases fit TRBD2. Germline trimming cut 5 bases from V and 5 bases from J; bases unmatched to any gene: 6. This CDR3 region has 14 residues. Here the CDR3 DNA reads TGTGCCAGCAGTCGGACTAGCGCGCGCGAGACCCAGTACTTC. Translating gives CASSRTSARETQYF.

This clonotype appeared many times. The CDR3 here is CASGELQTGAMGQETQYF. The CDR3 DNA sequence: TGTGCCAGCGGAGAGCTCCAAACAGGGGCTATGGGGCAAGAGACCCAGTACTTC. V usage is TRBV7-9 and J usage is TRBJ2-5; the match to TRBD1 covers 7 bases. J was trimmed by 2 bases and V by 8 bases; bases with no gene match: 20. The CDR3 consists of 18 residues. CDR1 and CDR2 from the germline V gene are SEHNR and FQNEAQ (reference sequence).